This TCR beta chain stems from a study of T cell responses to AZD1222 COVID-19 vaccine. Method: immunoSEQ multiplex PCR; TCRdb's copy keeps in-frame clones and lacks some. The repertoire holds about 100,000 clones, with over 80% as singletons. The CDR3 totals 15 residues. Per germline, CDR1 LNHDA and CDR2 SQIVND (reference sequence). V shed 10 bases and J shed 1 base, with 19 bases lying between them. The V gene is TRBV19, the J gene TRBJ1-1; possible D gene TRBD1, 5 bases. This receptor was obtained from an adult who received the AZD1222 COVID-19 vaccine. The sequencing used peripheral blood, collected 28 days after the second AZD1222 dose. The CDR3 loop is CATSKHFQGNTEAFF. Here the CDR3 DNA reads TGTGCCACCTCTAAACACTTCCAGGGGAACACTGAAGCTTTCTTT.